This record looks at one TCR beta chain sequence and its context. Repertoires were generated with immunoSEQ multiplex PCR, while TCRdb's copy carries only in-frame clones and drops some. The sample contains 130,000 to 150,000 clones, just over 90% of which appear only once. These data are taken from a study of T cell responses to AZD1222 COVID-19 vaccine. The V gene's germline CDR1 is KGHSH and CDR2 LQKENI. V was clipped by 4 bases and J by 3 bases; unmatched bases: 9. CDR3 size: 16 residues. This clonotype originated in an adult in good health. The specimen comprised peripheral blood, sampled on day 0 of MenACWY control vaccination. The chain links TRBV18 to TRBJ1-3; 7 bases are shared with TRBD1. CDR3 DNA: TGTGCCAGCTCACAAAACTCGGGACAGTTTGGAAACACCATATATTTT. Amino acid sequence: CASSQNSGQFGNTIYF.